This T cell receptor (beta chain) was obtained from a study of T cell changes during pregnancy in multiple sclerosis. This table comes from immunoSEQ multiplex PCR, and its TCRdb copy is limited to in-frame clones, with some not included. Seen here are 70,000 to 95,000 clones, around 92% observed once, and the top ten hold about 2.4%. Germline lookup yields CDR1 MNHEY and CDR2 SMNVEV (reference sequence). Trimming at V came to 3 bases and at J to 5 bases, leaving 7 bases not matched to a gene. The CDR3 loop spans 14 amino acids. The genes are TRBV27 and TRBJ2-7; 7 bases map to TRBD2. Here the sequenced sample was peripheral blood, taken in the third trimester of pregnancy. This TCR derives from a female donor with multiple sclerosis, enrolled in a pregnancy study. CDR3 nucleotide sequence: TGTGCCAGCAGTTTCGGGGCTAGCGGTAACGAGCAGTACTTC. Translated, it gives CASSFGASGNEQYF.